This T cell receptor (beta chain) derives from a study of CD8+CD57+ T cells in acquired aplastic anemia. Overall study: The study obtained an average of roughly 2.9 ug of DNA from sorted CD4+ and CD8+ cells.

V shed 3 bases and J shed 3 bases, with 8 bases lying between them. Germline CDR1 ENHRY, CDR2 SYGVKD. The CDR3 is 14 residues long. Genomic DNA served as template for TCR beta VDJ and CDR3 profiling. MiXCR was run by TCRdb on the reads, yielding one entry per CDR3 protein. Of roughly 93,000 distinct CDR3 sequences listed, roughly two thirds are singletons. Notes on this clonotype: Its target is unknown.

Findings and limits, study-wide: Simpson's diversity of CD8+ cells was not significantly different in patients compared with controls. About 30 was the count of CD8+ CDR3 sequences that patients shared with controls.

Patients picked for sequencing had shown CD8+CD57+ cell expansion detected by flow cytometry. In all patients, the disease was severe acquired aplastic anemia. V and J are TRBV10-3 and TRBJ2-2; possible D gene TRBD2, 5 bases. Sequencing was performed on sorted CD4+, CD8+, or CD8+CD57+ T cells (not recorded which) from PBMCs. This receptor was taken from a human donor with aplastic anemia. The CDR3 bases are TGTGCCATCAGTGATGACTATTACACCGGGGAGCTGTTTTTT. Encoded protein: CAISDDYYTGELFF.